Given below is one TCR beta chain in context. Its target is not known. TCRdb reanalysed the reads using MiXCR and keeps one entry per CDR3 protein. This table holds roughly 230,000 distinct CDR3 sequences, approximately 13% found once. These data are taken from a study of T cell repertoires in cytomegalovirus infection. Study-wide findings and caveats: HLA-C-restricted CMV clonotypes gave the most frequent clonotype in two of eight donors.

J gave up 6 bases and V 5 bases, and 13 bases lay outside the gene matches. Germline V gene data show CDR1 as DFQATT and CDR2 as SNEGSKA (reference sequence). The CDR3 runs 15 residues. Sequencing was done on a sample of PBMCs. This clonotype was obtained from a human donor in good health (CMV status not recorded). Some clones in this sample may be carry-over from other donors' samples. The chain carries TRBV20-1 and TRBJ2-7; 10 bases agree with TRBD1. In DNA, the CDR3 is TGCAGTGCTCCGAGGACAGGGGGGGCTATGTTCGAGCAGTACTTC. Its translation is CSAPRTGGAMFEQYF.